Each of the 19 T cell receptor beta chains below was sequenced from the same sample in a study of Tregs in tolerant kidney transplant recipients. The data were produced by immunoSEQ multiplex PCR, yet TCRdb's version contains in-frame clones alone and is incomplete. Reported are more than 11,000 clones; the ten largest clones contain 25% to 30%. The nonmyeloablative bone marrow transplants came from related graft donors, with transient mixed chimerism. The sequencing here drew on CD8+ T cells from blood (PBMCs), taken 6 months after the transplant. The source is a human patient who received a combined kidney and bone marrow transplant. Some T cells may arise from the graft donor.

The CDR3 DNA, read in part, is TGTGCCAGCAGCTTAGCCAGTTTACTAGCGAGCCCCCAAGAGACG. Protein sequence: CASSLASLLASPQET. The whole CDR3 protein is CASSLASLLASPQETQYF. V and J are TRBV7-6 and TRBJ2-3; 7 bases align to TRBD2. The read terminates 3 residues before the CDR3 end, so the remaining end is supplied by the germline J gene. From germline, CDR1 is SGHVS and CDR2 FNYEAQ. The CDR3 has 18 residues.

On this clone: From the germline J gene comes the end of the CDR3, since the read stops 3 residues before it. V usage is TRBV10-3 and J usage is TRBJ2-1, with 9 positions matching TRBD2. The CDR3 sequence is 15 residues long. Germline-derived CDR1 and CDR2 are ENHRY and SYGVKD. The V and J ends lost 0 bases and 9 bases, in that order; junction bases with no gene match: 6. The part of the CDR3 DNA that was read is TGTGCCATCAGTGAGTCTCCTAGCGGGACGGGTGAG. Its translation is CAISESPSGTGE. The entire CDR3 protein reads CAISESPSGTGEQFF.

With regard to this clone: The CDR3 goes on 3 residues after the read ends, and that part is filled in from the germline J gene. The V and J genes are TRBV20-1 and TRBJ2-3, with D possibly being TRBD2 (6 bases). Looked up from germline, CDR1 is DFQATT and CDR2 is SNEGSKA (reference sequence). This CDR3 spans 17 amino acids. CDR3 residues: CSAREPGEAGSQETQYF. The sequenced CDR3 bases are TGCAGTGCTAGAGAACCGGGTGAAGCGGGCTCTCAAGAGACG.

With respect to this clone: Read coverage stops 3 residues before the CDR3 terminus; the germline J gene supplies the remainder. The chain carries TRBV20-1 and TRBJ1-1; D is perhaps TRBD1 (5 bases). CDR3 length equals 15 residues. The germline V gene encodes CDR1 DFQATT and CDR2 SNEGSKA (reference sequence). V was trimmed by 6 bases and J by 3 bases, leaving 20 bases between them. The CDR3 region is CSAGRGWGEDTEAFF. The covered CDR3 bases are TGCAGTGCGGGGAGAGGTTGGGGGGAGGACACTGAA.

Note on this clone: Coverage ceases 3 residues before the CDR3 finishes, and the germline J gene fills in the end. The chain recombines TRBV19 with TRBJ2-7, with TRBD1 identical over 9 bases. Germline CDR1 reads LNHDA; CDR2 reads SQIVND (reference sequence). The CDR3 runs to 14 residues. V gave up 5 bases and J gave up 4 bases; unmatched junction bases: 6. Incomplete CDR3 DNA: TGTGCCAGTAGTTTTGGGACAGGGCAATACGAG. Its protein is CASSFGTGQYE. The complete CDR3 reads CASSFGTGQYEQYF.

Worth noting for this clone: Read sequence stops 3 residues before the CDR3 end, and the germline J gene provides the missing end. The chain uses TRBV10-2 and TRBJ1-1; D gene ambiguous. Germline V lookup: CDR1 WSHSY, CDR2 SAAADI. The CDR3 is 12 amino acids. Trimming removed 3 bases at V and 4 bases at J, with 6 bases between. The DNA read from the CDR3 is TGCGCCAGCAGTGAAGGTGGCACTGAA. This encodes CASSEGGTE. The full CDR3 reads CASSEGGTEAFF.

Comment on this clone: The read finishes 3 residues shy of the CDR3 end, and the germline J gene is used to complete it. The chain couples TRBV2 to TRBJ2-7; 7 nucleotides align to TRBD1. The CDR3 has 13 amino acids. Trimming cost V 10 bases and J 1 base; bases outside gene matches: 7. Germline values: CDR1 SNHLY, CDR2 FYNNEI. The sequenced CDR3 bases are TGTGCCAACACCGGGACAGAATCCTACGAG. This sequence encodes CANTGTESYE. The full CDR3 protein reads CANTGTESYEQYF.

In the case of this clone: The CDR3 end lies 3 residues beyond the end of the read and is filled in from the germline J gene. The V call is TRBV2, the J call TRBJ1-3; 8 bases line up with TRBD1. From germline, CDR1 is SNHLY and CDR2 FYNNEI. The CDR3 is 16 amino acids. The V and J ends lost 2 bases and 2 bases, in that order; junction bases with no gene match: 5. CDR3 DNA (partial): TGTGCCAGCAGTGAATGGGCAGGGGGCGCTGGAAACACC. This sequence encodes CASSEWAGGAGNT. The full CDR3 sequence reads CASSEWAGGAGNTIYF.

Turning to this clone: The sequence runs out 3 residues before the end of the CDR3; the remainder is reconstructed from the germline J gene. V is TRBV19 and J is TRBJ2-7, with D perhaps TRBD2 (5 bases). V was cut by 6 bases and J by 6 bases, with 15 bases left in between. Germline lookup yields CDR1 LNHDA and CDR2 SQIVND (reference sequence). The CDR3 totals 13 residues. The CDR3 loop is CASRSPLGGEQYF. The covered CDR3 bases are TGTGCCAGTAGGAGCCCCCTAGGAGGCGAG.

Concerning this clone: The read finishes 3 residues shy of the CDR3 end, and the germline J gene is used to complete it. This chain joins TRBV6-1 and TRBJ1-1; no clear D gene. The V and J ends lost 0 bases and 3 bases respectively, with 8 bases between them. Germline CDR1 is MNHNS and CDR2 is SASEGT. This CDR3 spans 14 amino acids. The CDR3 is CASSEAGTDTEAFF. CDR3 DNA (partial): TGTGCCAGCAGTGAAGCTGGAACAGACACTGAA.

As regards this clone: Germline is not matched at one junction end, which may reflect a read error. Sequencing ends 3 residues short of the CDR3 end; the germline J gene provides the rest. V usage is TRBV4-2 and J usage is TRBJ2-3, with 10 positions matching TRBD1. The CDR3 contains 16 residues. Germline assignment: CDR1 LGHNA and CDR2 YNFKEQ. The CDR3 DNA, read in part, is TGCGCCAGCAGCCAACAACGACAGGGGGCAGAAGATACG. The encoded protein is CASSQQRQGAEDT. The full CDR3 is CASSQQRQGAEDTQYF.

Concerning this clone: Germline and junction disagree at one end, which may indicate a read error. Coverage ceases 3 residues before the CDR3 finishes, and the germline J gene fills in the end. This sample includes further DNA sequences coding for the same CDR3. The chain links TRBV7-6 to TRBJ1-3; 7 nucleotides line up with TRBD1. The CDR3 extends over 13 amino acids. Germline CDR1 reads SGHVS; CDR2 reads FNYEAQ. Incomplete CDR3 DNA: TGTGCCAGCAGCGACAGACAGGGAAACACA. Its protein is CASSDRQGNT. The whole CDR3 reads CASSDRQGNTIYF.

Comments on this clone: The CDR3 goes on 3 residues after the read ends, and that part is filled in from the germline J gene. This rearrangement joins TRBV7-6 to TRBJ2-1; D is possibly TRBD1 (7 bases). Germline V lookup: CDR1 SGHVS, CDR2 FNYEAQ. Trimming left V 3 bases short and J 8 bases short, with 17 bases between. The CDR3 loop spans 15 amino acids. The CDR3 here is CASSFGGGDWDEQFF. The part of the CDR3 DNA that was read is TGTGCCAGCAGCTTCGGAGGGGGCGACTGGGATGAG.

The CDR3 bases that were read are TGCGCCAGCAGCTTTGAGCGGGTCGACAATGAG. It codes for CASSFERVDNE. The CDR3 in full is CASSFERVDNEQFF. The rearrangement joins TRBV5-1 to TRBJ2-1; possible D gene TRBD2, 6 bases. Read data end 3 residues before the CDR3 end; the end is taken from the germline J gene. The CDR3 consists of 14 residues. Per germline, CDR1 SGHRS and CDR2 YFSETQ. Trimming stripped 2 bases from V and 5 bases from J, with 11 bases between.

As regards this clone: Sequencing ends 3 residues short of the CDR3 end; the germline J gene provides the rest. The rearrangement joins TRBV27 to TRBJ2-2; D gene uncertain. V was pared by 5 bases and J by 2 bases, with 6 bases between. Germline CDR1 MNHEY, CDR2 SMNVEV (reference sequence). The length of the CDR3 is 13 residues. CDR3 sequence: CASSLPNTGELFF. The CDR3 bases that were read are TGTGCCAGCAGTCTACCTAACACCGGGGAG.

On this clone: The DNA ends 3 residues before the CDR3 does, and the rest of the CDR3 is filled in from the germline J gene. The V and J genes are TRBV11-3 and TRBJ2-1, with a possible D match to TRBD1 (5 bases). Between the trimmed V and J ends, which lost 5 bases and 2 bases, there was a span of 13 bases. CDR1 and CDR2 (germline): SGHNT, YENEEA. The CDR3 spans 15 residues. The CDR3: CASSPRQTPYNEQFF. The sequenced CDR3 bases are TGTGCCAGCAGCCCCCGACAGACTCCCTACAATGAG.

Here the CDR3 reads CAISEGQLNYGYTF. The sequenced CDR3 bases are TGTGCCATCAGTGAGGGACAGCTTAACTATGGC. The V gene is TRBV10-3, the J gene TRBJ1-2; TRBD1 might be the D (6 bases). The sequenced fragment ends 3 residues before the CDR3 boundary, so the rest is inferred from the germline J gene. The CDR3 consists of 14 residues. V was cut by 2 bases and J by 1 base, with 8 bases left in between. The germline gives CDR1 ENHRY, CDR2 SYGVKD.

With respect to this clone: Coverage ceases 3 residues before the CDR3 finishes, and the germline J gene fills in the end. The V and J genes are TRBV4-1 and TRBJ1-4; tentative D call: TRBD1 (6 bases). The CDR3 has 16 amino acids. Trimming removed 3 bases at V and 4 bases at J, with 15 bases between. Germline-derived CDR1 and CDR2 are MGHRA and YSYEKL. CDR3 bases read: TGCGCCAGCAGCCAGACATCCAGGGGCGGTAATGAAAAA. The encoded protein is CASSQTSRGGNEK. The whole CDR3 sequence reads CASSQTSRGGNEKLFF.

The covered CDR3 bases are TGTGCCAGCAGCTTAGAAGGGGGAGGCCGCTACGAG. It encodes CASSLEGGGRYE. The whole CDR3 is CASSLEGGGRYEQYF. This chain joins TRBV13 and TRBJ2-7; D possibly matches TRBD1 or TRBD2 (6 bases each). The read finishes 3 residues shy of the CDR3 end, and the germline J gene is used to complete it. The CDR3 contains 15 residues. Germline V lookup: CDR1 PRHDT, CDR2 FYEKMQ (reference sequence). V shed 1 base and J shed 3 bases, with 13 bases lying between them.